This T cell receptor (beta chain) emerged from a study of cytomegalovirus exposure and HLA in healthy donors. Regarding the study as a whole: Cytomegalovirus status, reportedly, was diagnosed with high specificity and sensitivity by the classifier.

PCR amplification relied on 60 Vbeta primers (plus 13 Jbeta primers). Profiling relied on immunoSEQ multiplex PCR, and the TCRdb table lists in-frame clones only, not all of them. The top ten hold roughly 3.6% of the sample, which has approximately 88,000 clones, approximately 77% seen once. In the case of this clone: Its antigen remains unknown. Other DNA sequences within the sample encode an identical CDR3.

V shed 4 bases and J 3 bases; nucleotides not matched to a gene: 2. The CDR3 runs to 13 residues. In germline, CDR1 is SQVTM, CDR2 ANQGSEA. The TCR originated in a young man in good health and CMV-seronegative. The chain carries TRBV29-1 and TRBJ2-3, with 9 bases identical to TRBD1. Input material: PBMCs. The CDR3 loop is CSVVGQGTDTQYF. In DNA form, the CDR3 reads TGCAGCGTTGTTGGACAGGGGACAGATACGCAGTATTTT.